This T cell receptor beta chain was captured by sequencing in a study of blood T cell repertoires in COVID-19. In the authors' methods: Counts of nucleated cells, estimated from reference gene primer amplification, were obtained. Libraries were prepared by immunoSEQ multiplex PCR; TCRdb keeps only in-frame clonotypes and omits some of them. The V and J calls and the clone size are those of that table, but D and trimming were determined from the DNA. The data contain roughly 430,000 clones, 88% of them singletons. The germline V gene encodes CDR1 SGHAT and CDR2 FQNNGV. V shed 4 bases and J shed 1 base, with 8 bases lying between them. The CDR3 loop spans 14 amino acids.

Material: PBMCs or T cells enriched from blood (not recorded which). The receptor was isolated from a middle-aged woman with acute COVID-19. The chain couples TRBV11-2 to TRBJ1-3, with D perhaps matching TRBD1 (5 bases). DNA for the CDR3: TGTGCCAGCAGCTCATCAGGGTCTGGAAACACCATATATTTT. This codes for CASSSSGSGNTIYF.